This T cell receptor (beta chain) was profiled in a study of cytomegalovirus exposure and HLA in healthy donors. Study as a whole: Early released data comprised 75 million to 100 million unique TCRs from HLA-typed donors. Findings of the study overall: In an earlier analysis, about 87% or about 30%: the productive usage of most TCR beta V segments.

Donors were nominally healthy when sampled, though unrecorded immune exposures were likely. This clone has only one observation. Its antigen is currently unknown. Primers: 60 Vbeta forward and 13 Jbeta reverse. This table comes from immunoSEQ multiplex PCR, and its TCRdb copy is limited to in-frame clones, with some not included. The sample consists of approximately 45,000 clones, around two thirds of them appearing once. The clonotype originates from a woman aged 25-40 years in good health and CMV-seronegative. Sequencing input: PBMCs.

DNA for the CDR3: TGTGCCAGTCCCAAGGGGGGGATTGATGAAAAACTGTTTTTT. Encoded protein: CASPKGGIDEKLFF. The genes are TRBV28 and TRBJ1-4, with D possibly TRBD1 on 6 matching bases. This CDR3 is built from 14 residues. V was clipped by 9 bases and J by 6 bases, with 17 bases between them. Germline CDR1 and CDR2: MDHEN and SYDVKM.